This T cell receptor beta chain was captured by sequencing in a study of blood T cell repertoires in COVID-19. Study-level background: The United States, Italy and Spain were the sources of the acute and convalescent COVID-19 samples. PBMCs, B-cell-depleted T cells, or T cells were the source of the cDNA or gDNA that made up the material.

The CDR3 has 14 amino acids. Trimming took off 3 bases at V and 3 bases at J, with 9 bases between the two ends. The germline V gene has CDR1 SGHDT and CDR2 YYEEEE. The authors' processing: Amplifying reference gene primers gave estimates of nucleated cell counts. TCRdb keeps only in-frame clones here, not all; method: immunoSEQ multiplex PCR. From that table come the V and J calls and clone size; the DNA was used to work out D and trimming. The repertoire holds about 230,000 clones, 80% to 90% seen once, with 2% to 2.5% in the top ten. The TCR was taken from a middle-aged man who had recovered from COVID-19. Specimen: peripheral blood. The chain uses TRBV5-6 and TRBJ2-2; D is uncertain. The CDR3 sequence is CASSSEPYTGELFF. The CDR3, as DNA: TGTGCCAGCAGCTCCGAGCCCTACACCGGGGAGCTGTTTTTT.